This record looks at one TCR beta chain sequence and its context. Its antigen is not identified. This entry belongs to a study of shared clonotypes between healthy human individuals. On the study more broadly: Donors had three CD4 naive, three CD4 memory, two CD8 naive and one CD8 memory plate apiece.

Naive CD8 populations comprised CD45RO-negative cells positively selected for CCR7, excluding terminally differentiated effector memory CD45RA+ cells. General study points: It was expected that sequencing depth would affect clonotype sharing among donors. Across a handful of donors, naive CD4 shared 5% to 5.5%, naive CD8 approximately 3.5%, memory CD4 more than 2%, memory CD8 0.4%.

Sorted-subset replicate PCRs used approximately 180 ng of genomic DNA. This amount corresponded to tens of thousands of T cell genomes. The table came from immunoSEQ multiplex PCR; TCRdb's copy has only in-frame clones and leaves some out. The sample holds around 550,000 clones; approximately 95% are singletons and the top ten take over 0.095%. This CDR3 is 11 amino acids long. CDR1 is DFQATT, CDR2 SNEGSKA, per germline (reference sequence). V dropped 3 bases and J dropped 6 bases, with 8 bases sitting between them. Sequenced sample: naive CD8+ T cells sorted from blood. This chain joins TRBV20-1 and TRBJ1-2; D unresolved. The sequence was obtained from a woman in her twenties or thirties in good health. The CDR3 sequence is CSASLGHGYTF. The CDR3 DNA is TGCAGTGCTAGTCTCGGCCATGGCTACACCTTC.